This TCR beta chain is drawn from a study of shared clonotypes between healthy human individuals. General study findings and limits: Relative to clonotypes present in all four donors, those not shared had lower generation probabilities. Shared across a few donors were 4% to 6% of the naive CD4 clonotypes.

This clone was recorded once. Its cognate antigen is unknown. Trimming removed 3 bases from V and 9 bases from J, with 22 bases in between. The CDR3 is made up of 15 amino acids. Germline lookup yields CDR1 SGHKS and CDR2 YYEKEE (reference sequence). Only in-frame clones appear in the TCRdb table, and some are missing; sequencing was by immunoSEQ multiplex PCR. The sample lists roughly 810,000 clones, 95% to 97% occurring once. Terminally differentiated effector memory CD45RA+ cells were left out of the naive CD8 fraction, which was CD45RO-negative and positively selected for CCR7. Input material: naive CD8+ T cells sorted from blood. This TCR came from a man aged 25 to 45 in good health. The chain carries TRBV5-5 and TRBJ2-7; D ambiguous. DNA of the CDR3: TGTGCCAGCAGCTCAACCCCTAGTAAAACGGGCGGGCAGTACTTC. It yields the protein CASSSTPSKTGGQYF.